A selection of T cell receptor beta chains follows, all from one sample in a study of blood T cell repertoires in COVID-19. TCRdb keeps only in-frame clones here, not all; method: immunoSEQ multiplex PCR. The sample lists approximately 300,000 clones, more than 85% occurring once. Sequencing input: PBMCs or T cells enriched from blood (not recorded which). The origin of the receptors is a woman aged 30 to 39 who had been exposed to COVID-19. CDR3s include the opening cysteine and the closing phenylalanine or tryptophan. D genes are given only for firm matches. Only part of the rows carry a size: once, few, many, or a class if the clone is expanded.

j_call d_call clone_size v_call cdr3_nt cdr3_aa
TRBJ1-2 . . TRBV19 TGTGCCAGTAGTATGCAGGGTCCATATGGCTACACCTTC CASSMQGPYGYTF
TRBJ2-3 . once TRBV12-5 TGTGCTAGTGGTTTGGTACACACAGATACGCAGTATTTT CASGLVHTDTQYF
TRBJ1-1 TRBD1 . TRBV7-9 TGTGCCAGCAGCATCCGGGACAGGAACACTGAAGCTTTCTTT CASSIRDRNTEAFF
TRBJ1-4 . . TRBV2 TGTGCCAGCAGTGAAAACAGGGATGAAAAACTGTTTTTT CASSENRDEKLFF
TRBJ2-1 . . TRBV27 TGTGCCAGCAGTTTATCCAGCGGGCTCCCCTACAATGAGCAGTTCTTC CASSLSSGLPYNEQFF
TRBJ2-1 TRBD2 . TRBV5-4 TGTGCCAGCAGCTTCGGCGGGGGGGCCGTCTACAATGAGCAGTTCTTC CASSFGGGAVYNEQFF
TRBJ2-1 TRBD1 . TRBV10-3 TGTGCCATCAGCCCACAGGGGGCGCTTGAGAATGAGCAGTTCTTC CAISPQGALENEQFF
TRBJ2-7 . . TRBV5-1 TGCGCCAGCAGCTTGACGGGGAACTCCTACGAGCAGTACTTC CASSLTGNSYEQYF
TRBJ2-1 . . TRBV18 TGTGCCAGCTCAGTACAGGAAAACAATGAGCAGTTCTTC CASSVQENNEQFF
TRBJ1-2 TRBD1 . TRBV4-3 TGCGCCAGCAGCCACCCTCACCTTAGACAGGGAGGACTCTATGGCTACACCTTC CASSHPHLRQGGLYGYTF
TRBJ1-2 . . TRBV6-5 TGTGCCAGCAGTTATGTCCCAGGGGACGTCTATGGCTACACCTTC CASSYVPGDVYGYTF
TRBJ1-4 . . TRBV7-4 TGTGCCAGCAACTCCACATACACAGGGATGCCGGCTAATGAAAAACTGTTTTTT CASNSTYTGMPANEKLFF
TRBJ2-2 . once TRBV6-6 TGTGCCAGCACTCAGCAGGGTAGGGGAACCGGGGAGCTGTTTTTT CASTQQGRGTGELFF
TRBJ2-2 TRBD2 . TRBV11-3 TGTGCCAGCAGCCCCCTCCGGACTAGCGACACCGGGGAGCTGTTTTTT CASSPLRTSDTGELFF
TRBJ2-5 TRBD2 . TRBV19 TGTGCCAGTAGTATGGCGCTAGCGGGGCGAGAGACCCAGTACTTC CASSMALAGRETQYF
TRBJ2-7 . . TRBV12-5 TGTGCTAGTGGTTTGAGACTCTTAACTAGGCAGACCTACGAGCAGTACTTC CASGLRLLTRQTYEQYF
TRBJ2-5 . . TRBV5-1 TGCGCCAGCAGCTTGGTTGCGGAGGGGCTAGAAGAGACCCAGTACTTC CASSLVAEGLEETQYF
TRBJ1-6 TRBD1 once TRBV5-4 TGTGCCAGCAGCCCAGGCAGGGGGCGGGATTCACCCCTCCACTTT CASSPGRGRDSPLHF
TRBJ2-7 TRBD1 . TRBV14 TGTGCCAGCAGCGTGATTTTCCGGGACAGGGGACACTACGAGCAGTACTTC CASSVIFRDRGHYEQYF
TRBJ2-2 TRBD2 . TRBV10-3 TGTGCCATCAGCACTAGCGGGAACACCGGGGAGCTGTTTTTT CAISTSGNTGELFF
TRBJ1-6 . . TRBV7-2 TGTGCCAGCAGCTTAGTCCCACTCAGCAGACGGGATTCACCCCTCCACTTT CASSLVPLSRRDSPLHF
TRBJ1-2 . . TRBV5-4 TGTGCCAGCAGCCCGGAGAGTAGCTATGGCTACACCTTC CASSPESSYGYTF
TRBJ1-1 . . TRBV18 TGTGCCAGCTCACCCCTCACGAGGGGCAGAAGCGGGGAAGCTTTCTTT CASSPLTRGRSGEAFF
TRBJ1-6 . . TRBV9 TGTGCCAGCAGCCCCGGGGGAGGGAGGTCACCCCTCCACTTT CASSPGGGRSPLHF
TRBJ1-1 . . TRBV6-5 TGTGCCAGCAGACCAGCCGGGGGGAGCACTGAAGCTTTCTTT CASRPAGGSTEAFF